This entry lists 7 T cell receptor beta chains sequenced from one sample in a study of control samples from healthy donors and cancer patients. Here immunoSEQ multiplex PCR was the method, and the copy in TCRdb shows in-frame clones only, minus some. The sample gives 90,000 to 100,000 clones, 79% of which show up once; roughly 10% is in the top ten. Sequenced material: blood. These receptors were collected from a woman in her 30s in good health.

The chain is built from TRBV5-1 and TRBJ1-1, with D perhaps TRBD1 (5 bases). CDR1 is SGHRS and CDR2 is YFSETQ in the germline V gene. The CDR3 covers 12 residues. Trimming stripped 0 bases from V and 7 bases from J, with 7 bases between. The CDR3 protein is CASSLDQGEAFF. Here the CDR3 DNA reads TGCGCCAGCAGCTTGGATCAGGGTGAAGCTTTCTTT.

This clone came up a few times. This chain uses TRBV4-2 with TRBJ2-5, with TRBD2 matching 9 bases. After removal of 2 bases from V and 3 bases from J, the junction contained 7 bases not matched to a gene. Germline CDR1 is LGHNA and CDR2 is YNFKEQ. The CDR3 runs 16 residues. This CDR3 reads CASSQPPSGDKETQYF. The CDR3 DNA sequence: TGTGCCAGCAGCCAACCGCCTAGCGGGGATAAAGAGACCCAGTACTTC.

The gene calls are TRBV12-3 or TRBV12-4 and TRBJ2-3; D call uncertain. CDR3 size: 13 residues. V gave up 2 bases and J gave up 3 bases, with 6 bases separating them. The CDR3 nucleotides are TGTGCCAGCAGTTTAAGTGGGACAGATACGCAGTATTTT. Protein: CASSLSGTDTQYF.

CDR3 DNA sequence: TGTGCCATCAGAGGGGGGGCGACAGATACGCAGTATTTT. Protein product: CAIRGGATDTQYF. The chain has TRBV10-3 and TRBJ2-3, with D tentatively TRBD2 (7 bases). The CDR3 is 13 amino acids. CDR1 is ENHRY and CDR2 is SYGVKD in the germline V gene. Trimming stripped 6 bases from V and 3 bases from J, with 10 bases between.

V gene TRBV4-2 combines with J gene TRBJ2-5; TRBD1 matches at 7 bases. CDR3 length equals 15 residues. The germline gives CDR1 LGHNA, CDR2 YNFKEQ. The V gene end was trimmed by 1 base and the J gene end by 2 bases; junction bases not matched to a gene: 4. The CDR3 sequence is CASSQGTGAQETQYF. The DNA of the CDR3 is TGTGCCAGCAGCCAAGGTACAGGGGCGCAAGAGACCCAGTACTTC.

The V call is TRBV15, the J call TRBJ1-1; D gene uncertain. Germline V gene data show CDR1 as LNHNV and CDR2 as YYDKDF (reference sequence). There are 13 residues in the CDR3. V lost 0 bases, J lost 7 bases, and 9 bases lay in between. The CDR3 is CATSREGRNEAFF. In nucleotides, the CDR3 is TGTGCCACCAGCAGAGAAGGTAGGAATGAAGCTTTCTTT.

The CDR3 sequence: CSAEDFRGYTF. The DNA of the CDR3 is TGCAGTGCTGAGGACTTCAGGGGCTACACCTTC. The chain has TRBV20-1 and TRBJ1-2; D remains unclear. The germline V and J ends were trimmed by 5 bases and 8 bases, with 12 bases remaining between them. Germline V gene data show CDR1 as DFQATT and CDR2 as SNEGSKA (reference sequence). CDR3 size: 11 residues.